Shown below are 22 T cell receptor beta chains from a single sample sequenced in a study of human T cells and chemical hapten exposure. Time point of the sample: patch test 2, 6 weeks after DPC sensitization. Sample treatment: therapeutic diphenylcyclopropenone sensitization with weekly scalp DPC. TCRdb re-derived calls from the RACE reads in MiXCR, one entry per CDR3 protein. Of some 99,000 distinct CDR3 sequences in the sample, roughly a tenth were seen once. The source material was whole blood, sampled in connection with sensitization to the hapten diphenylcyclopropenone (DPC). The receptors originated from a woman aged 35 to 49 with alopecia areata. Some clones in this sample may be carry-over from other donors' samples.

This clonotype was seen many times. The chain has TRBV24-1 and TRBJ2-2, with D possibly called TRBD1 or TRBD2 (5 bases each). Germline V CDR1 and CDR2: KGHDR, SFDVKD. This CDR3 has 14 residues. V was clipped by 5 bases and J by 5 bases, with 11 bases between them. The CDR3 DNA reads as TGTGCCACCAGTGCTACGGGGCGAACCGGGGAGCTGTTTTTT. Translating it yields CATSATGRTGELFF.

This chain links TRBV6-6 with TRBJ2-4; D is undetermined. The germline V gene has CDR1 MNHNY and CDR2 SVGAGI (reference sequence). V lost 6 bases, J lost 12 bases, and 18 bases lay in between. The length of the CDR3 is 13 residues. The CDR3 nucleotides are TGTGCCAGCAGCGAGCCGCGGTCCGTGGGTCAGTACTTC. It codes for CASSEPRSVGQYF.

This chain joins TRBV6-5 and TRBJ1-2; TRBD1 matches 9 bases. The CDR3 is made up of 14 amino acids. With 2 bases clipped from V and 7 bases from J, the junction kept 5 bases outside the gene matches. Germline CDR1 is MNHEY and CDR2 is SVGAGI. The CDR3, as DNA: TGTGCCAGCAGTTACGATCGGGACAGGGCTGGCTACACCTTC. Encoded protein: CASSYDRDRAGYTF.

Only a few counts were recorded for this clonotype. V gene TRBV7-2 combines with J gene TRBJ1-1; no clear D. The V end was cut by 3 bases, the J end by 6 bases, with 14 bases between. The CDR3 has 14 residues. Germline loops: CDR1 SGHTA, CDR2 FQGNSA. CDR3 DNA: TGTGCCAGCAGCTTCCCCGGTGATTGGGCTGAAGCTTTCTTT. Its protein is CASSFPGDWAEAFF.

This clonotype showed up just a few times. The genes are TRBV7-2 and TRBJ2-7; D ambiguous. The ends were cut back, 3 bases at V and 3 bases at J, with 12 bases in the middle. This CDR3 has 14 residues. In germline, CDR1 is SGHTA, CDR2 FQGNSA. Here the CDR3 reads CASSLGSQYYEQYF. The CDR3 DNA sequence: TGTGCCAGCAGCTTGGGTAGCCAGTACTACGAGCAGTACTTC.

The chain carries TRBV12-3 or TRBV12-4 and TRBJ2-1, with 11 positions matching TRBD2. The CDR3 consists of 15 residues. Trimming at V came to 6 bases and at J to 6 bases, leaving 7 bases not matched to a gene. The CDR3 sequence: CASSNLAGGLNEQFF. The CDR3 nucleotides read TGTGCCAGCAGCAACCTAGCGGGGGGCCTCAATGAGCAGTTCTTC.

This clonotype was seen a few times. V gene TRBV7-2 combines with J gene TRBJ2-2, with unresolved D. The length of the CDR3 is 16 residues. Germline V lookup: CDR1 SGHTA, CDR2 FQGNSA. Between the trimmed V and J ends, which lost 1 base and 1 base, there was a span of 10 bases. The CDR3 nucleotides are TGTGCCAGCAGCTTAGGAAGGCCGGGGAACACCGGGGAGCTGTTTTTT. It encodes CASSLGRPGNTGELFF.

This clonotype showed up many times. The DNA for the CDR3 is TGCGCCAGCAGCCAACTCGGACTAGCGGGTCGGAACAATGAGCAGTTCTTC. Its translation is CASSQLGLAGRNNEQFF. V usage is TRBV4-3 and J usage is TRBJ2-1; 11 bases are shared with TRBD2. Germline assignment: CDR1 LGHNA and CDR2 YSLEER. Trimming at V came to 2 bases and at J to 5 bases, leaving 8 bases not matched to a gene. This CDR3 is built from 17 residues.

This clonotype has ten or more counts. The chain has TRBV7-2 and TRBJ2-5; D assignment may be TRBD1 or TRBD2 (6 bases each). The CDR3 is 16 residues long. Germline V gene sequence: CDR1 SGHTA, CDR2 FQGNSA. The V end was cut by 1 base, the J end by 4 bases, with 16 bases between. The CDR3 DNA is TGTGCCAGCAGCTTAGGGGGGCGGGGAGCTCGAGAGACCCAGTACTTC. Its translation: CASSLGGRGARETQYF.

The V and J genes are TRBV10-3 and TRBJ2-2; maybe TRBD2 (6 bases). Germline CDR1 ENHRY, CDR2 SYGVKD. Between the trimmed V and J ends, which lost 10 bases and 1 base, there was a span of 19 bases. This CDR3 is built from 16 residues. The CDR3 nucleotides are TGTGCCACCTGGGACTTCCAGCCGATGAACACCGGGGAGCTGTTTTTT. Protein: CATWDFQPMNTGELFF.

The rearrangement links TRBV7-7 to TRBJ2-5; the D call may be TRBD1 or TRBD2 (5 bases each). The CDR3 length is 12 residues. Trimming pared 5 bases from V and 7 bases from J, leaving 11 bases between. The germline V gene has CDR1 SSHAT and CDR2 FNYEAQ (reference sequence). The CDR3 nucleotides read TGTGCCAGCAGCCCGGGACCTGGGACCCAGTACTTC. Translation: CASSPGPGTQYF.

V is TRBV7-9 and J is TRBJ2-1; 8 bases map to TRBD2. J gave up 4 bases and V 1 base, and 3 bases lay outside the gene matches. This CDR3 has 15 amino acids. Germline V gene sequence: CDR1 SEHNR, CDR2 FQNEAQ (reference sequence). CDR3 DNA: TGTGCCAGCAGCTTAGTAGCGGGGCTATACAATGAGCAGTTCTTC. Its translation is CASSLVAGLYNEQFF.

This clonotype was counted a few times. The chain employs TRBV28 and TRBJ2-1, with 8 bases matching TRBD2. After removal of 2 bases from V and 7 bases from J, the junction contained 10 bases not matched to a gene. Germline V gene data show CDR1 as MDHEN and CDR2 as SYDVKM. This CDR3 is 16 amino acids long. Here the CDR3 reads CASSLSGGGGRNEQFF. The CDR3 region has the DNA TGTGCCAGCAGTTTAAGCGGGGGAGGAGGTCGAAATGAGCAGTTCTTC.

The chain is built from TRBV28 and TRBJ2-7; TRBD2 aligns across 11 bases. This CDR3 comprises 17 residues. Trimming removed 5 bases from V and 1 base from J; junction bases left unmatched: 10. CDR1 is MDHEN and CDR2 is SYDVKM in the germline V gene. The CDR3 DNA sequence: TGTGCCAGCAGTCGCCCCTCGGGACTAGCGGAATCCTACGAGCAGTACTTC. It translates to CASSRPSGLAESYEQYF. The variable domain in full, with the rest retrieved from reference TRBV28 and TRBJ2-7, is DVKVTQSSRYLVKRTGEKVFLECVQDMDHENMFWYRQDPGLGLRLIYFSYDVKMKEKGDIPEGYSVSREKKERFSLILESASTNQTSMYLCASSRPSGLAESYEQYFGPGTRLTVT.

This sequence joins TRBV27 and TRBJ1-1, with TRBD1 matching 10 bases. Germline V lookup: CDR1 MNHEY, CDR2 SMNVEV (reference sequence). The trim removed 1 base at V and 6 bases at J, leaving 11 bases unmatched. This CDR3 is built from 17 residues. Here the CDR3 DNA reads TGTGCCAGCAGTTTATTAGGGCCGGGACAGGGGTTAGCTGAAGCTTTCTTT. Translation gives CASSLLGPGQGLAEAFF.

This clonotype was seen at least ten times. In nucleotides, the CDR3 is TGTGCCAGCAGCTTGGGACAGGGTTCGGCTGGGGCCAACGTCCTGACTTTC. The encoded protein is CASSLGQGSAGANVLTF. The genes are TRBV7-3 and TRBJ2-6; TRBD1 matches 9 bases. CDR1 is SGHTA, CDR2 FQGTGA, per germline. The CDR3 has 17 residues. V gave up 3 bases and J gave up 2 bases; unmatched junction bases: 5. The full variable domain, in which reference TRBV7-3 and TRBJ2-6 provide the parts outside the CDR3, is GAGVSQTPSNKVTEKGKYVELRCDPISGHTALYWYRQSLGQGPEFLIYFQGTGAADDSGLPNDRFFAVRPEGSVSTLKIQRTERGDSAVYLCASSLGQGSAGANVLTFGAGSRLTVL.

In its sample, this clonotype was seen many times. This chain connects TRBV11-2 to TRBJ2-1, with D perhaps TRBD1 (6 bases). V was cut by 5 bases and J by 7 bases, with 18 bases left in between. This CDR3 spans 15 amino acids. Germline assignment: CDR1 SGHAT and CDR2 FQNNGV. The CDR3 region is CASSRMGAEFNEQFF. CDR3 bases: TGTGCCAGCAGCAGGATGGGGGCAGAATTTAATGAGCAGTTCTTC.

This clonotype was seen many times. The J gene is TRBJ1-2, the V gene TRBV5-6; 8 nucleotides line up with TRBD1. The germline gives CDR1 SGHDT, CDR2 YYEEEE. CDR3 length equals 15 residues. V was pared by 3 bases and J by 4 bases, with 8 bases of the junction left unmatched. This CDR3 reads CASSSTGAGSYGYTF. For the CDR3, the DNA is TGTGCCAGCAGCTCGACAGGGGCGGGAAGCTATGGCTACACCTTC. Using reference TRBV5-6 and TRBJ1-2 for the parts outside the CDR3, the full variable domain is DAGVTQSPTHLIKTRGQQVTLRCSPKSGHDTVSWYQQALGQGPQFIFQYYEEEERQRGNFPDRFSGHQFPNYSSELNVNALLLGDSALYLCASSSTGAGSYGYTFGSGTRLTVV.

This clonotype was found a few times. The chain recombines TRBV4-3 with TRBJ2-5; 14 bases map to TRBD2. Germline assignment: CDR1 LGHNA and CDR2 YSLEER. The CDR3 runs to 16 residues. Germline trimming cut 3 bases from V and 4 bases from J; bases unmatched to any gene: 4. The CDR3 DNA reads TGCGCCAGCAGCCACCGACTAGCGGGGGGGCTAGAGACCCAGTACTTC. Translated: CASSHRLAGGLETQYF.

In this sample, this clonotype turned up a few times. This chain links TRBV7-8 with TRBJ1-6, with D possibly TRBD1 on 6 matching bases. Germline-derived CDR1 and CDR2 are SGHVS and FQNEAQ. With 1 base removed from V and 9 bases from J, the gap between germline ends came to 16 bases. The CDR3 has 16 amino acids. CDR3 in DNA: TGTGCCAGCAGCTTAGTTGTGGGGGCAGCGGGTTCACCCCTCCACTTT. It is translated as CASSLVVGAAGSPLHF.

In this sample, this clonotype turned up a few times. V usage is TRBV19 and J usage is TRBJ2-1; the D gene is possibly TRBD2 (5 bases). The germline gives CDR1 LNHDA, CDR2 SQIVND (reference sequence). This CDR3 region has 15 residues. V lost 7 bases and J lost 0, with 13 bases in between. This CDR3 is CASTLGGSSYNEQFF. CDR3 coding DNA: TGTGCCAGTACCCTAGGAGGTAGCTCCTACAATGAGCAGTTCTTC.

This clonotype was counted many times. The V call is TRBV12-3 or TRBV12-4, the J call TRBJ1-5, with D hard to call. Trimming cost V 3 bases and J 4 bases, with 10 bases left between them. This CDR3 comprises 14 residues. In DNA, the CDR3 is TGTGCCAGCAGTTTTTCAGGCAGTAATCAGCCCCAGCATTTT. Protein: CASSFSGSNQPQHF.